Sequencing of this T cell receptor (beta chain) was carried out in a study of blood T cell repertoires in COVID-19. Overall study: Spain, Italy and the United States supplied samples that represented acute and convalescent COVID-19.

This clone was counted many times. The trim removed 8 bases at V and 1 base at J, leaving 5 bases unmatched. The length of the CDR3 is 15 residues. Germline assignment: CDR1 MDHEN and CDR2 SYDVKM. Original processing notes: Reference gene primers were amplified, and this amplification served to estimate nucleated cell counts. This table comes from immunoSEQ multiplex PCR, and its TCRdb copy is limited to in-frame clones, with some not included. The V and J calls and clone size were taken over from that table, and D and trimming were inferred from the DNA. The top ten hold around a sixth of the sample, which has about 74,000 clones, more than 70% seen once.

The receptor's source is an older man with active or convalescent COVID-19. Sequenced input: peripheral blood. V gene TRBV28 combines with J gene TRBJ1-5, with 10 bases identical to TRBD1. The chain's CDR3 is CASRRQGASNQPQHF. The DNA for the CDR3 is TGTGCCAGCCGAAGACAGGGGGCGAGCAATCAGCCCCAGCATTTT.